This T cell receptor beta chain stems from a study of metastatic and nonmetastatic thyroid tumors. For the study at large: Repertoires from malignant and benign thyroid patients were compared across blood and tumor or nodule tissue.

Source study methods: A distant-metastasis classifier for papillary thyroid cancer was built using CDR3 differences across clinicopathological groups. With MiXCR, TCRdb reprocessed the PCR reads. TCRdb's processing, not the study's, gives the V and J calls here. The table shows roughly 3,000 clones, with 26% occurring only once. Study-wide findings and caveats: The reported finding was significantly higher TCR beta diversity in malignant thyroid tumors relative to benign nodules, in blood and tumor.

Germline V lookup: CDR1 LGHDT, CDR2 YNNKEL (reference sequence). CDR3 length: 15 residues. Trimming pared 4 bases from V and 0 bases from J, leaving 13 bases between. There were no patients who had received any treatment before thyroid surgery. On this clone itself: What it recognizes is unknown.

The receptor's source is a female donor with papillary thyroid cancer or a benign thyroid nodule (not recorded which). Some clones in this sample may be carry-over from other donors' samples. The chain employs TRBV3-1 and TRBJ2-7; no clear D. Sequenced sample: tumor tissue. CDR3 sequence: CASSPPVGLSYEQYF. The CDR3 DNA reads as TGTGCCAGCAGCCCCCCCGTCGGGCTCTCCTACGAGCAGTACTTC.